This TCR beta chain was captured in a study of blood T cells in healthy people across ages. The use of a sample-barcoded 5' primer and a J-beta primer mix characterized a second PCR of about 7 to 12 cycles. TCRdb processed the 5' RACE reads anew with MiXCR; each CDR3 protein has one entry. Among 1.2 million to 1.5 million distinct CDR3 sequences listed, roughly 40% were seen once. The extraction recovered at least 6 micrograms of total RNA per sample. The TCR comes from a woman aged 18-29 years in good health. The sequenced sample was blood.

CDR3 sequence (DNA): TGCAGTGCTAGTTGGGGGAGCAATCAGCCCCAGCATTTT. Its translation: CSASWGSNQPQHF. This chain links TRBV20-1 with TRBJ1-5, with D tentatively TRBD1 (5 bases). CDR1 is DFQATT, CDR2 SNEGSKA, per germline (reference sequence). The CDR3 length is 13 residues. The ends were cut back, 3 bases at V and 1 base at J, with 7 bases in the middle.